This TCR beta chain was identified during a study of T cells after yellow fever vaccination. Study in general: SMART-Seq v4 Ultra Low Input handled preparation of low-cell-number fractions. Whole-study results and caveats: In FACS-sorted repertoires, abundant clonotypes from the bulk population could appear as contaminants. Subsequent booster samples again held most clones from primary vaccination (96% CD4, roughly 91% CD8).

This clonotype was detected only a few times. What it binds is unknown. TCR cDNA was made by 5'RACE template switching, adding a universal primer site and UMIs. TCRdb passed the 5' RACE reads through MiXCR, listing each CDR3 protein once. The sample carries just under 600,000 distinct CDR3 sequences, approximately 12% recorded once. The CDR3 totals 16 residues. The V end lost 5 bases, the J end lost 3 bases, and 18 bases lay between the germline ends. Per the germline V gene, CDR1 is SGHTA and CDR2 is FQGNSA. This sequence joins TRBV7-2 and TRBJ2-3; possible D gene TRBD1, 7 bases. The sample consisted of PBMCs, taken on the day of the yellow fever booster vaccination. The clonotype comes from a man younger than 40 who received the YFV17D yellow fever vaccine. This CDR3 is CASSQGGAGHTDTQYF. The CDR3 DNA is TGTGCCAGCAGCCAGGGGGGCGCGGGGCATACAGATACGCAGTATTTT.